A single sample is the source of the 19 T cell receptor beta chains below, sequenced in a study of CD4 and CD8 cells across lung adenocarcinoma regions. Via MiXCR, TCRdb re-called the PCR reads, giving one row per CDR3 protein. The table has tens of thousands of distinct CDR3 sequences, under 60% seen once; the top ten hold approximately 48%. Sequenced sample: CD8+ T cells from the center of a lung tumor. All receptors come from a male donor with lung adenocarcinoma. The CD4 and CD8 labels of this study may be unreliable.

This clonotype was observed a few times. The chain is built from TRBV27 and TRBJ2-5; 12 bases match TRBD1. J gave up 11 bases and V 2 bases, and 9 bases lay outside the gene matches. There are 15 residues in the CDR3. Germline values: CDR1 MNHEY, CDR2 SMNVEV (reference sequence). The CDR3 here is CASSLAGTGGAFQYF. The CDR3 nucleotides are TGTGCCAGCAGTTTAGCCGGGACAGGGGGCGCGTTTCAGTACTTC.

This clonotype was counted ten times or more. The CDR3 loop is CASRKQGLETQYF. Written as DNA, the CDR3 is TGTGCCAGCAGAAAACAGGGGTTGGAGACCCAGTACTTC. The chain links TRBV27 to TRBJ2-1; 7 bases line up with TRBD1. The J call may be wrong; the DNA end is better matched by TRBJ2-5. The CDR3 covers 13 residues. Germline CDR1 is MNHEY and CDR2 is SMNVEV (reference sequence).

This clonotype was seen only a few times. This sequence joins TRBV6-2 or TRBV6-3 and TRBJ2-1; 8 bases line up with TRBD1. Judging by the DNA end, TRBJ2-7 fits better; the J call may be wrong. CDR1 and CDR2 from the germline V gene are MNHEY and SVGEGT. The CDR3 has 16 amino acids. The CDR3 sequence is CASTRQGQGRPYEQYF. In nucleotides, the CDR3 is TGTGCCAGCACACGGCAAGGACAGGGTAGGCCCTACGAGCAGTACTTC.

By share, this clonotype ranks as medium-sized. V usage is TRBV6-6 and J usage is TRBJ2-1; 14 bases are a match to TRBD2. This CDR3 contains 18 residues. Trimming at V came to 6 bases and at J to 4 bases, leaving 11 bases not matched to a gene. Germline loops: CDR1 MNHNY, CDR2 SVGAGI (reference sequence). CDR3 DNA: TGTGCCAGCAGCCCGTGGGGACTAGCGGGAGCGGGGTACAATGAGCAGTTCTTC. The encoded protein is CASSPWGLAGAGYNEQFF.

The chain links TRBV5-4 to TRBJ2-3; no reliable D call. V was clipped by 2 bases and J by 6 bases, with 7 bases between them. The germline CDR1 and CDR2 sequences are SGHNT and YYREEE (reference sequence). The CDR3 length is 12 residues. This CDR3 reads CASSFVSDTQYF. The CDR3, as DNA: TGTGCCAGCAGCTTCGTTTCCGATACGCAGTATTTT.

This clonotype was seen only a few times. The chain combines TRBV3-1 with TRBJ2-5, with TRBD2 matching 11 bases. V lost 5 bases and J lost 1; bases outside the gene matches: 3. Looked up from germline, CDR1 is LGHDT and CDR2 is YNNKEL (reference sequence). There are 15 residues in the CDR3. Written as DNA, the CDR3 is TGTGCCAGCAGCAAAGGGACTAGCGGCCAAGAGACCCAGTACTTC. Translating gives CASSKGTSGQETQYF.

Concerning this clonotype: One end of the junction fails to match germline, which may point to a read error. The chain combines TRBV10-1 with TRBJ2-4; 10 bases fit TRBD2. The CDR3 covers 14 residues. Germline values: CDR1 WNHNN, CDR2 SYGVQD (reference sequence). CDR3 loop: CGSTGLLAGNMQYF. CDR3 sequence (DNA): TGCGGCAGCACGGGGTTACTAGCGGGAAACATGCAGTATTTC.

The CDR3 here is CASSGAGGGGRDPDTQYF. Written as DNA, the CDR3 is TGTGCCAGCAGCGGGGCGGGGGGGGGGGGCCGAGACCCAGATACGCAGTATTTT. The V call is TRBV6-1, the J call TRBJ2-3; TRBD2 matches at 9 bases. There are 18 residues in the CDR3. V was clipped by 6 bases and J by 4 bases; unmatched bases: 17. Per the germline V gene, CDR1 is MNHNS and CDR2 is SASEGT.

In regard to this clonotype: Relative to the germline gene, one junction end is altered; a read error may explain this. This rearrangement joins TRBV10-3 to TRBJ2-3; possibly TRBD1 or TRBD2 for D (5 bases each). This CDR3 has 13 amino acids. The germline gives CDR1 ENHRY, CDR2 SYGVKD. CDR3 sequence reads: CATGLDAKDTQYF. CDR3 bases: TGTGCCACGGGGCTGGATGCGAAAGATACTCAGTACTTT.

The chain joins TRBV6-1 to TRBJ2-1, with unresolved D. CDR1 is MNHNS and CDR2 is SASEGT in the germline V gene. The CDR3 spans 17 residues. V lost 4 bases and J lost 6, with 22 bases in between. The DNA for the CDR3 is TGTGCCAGCAGTGTCTTACGAATCGGGCTACGAGGCAATGAGCAGTTCTTC. Its translation: CASSVLRIGLRGNEQFF.

Concerning this clonotype itself: One end of the junction varies from germline; a read error may be responsible. The chain recombines TRBV6-1 with TRBJ2-3, with D possibly being TRBD1 (6 bases). From germline, CDR1 is MNHNS and CDR2 SASEGT. The CDR3 runs 16 residues. The CDR3 region has the DNA TGTGCCAGCAGTGAAGCGGGGCTGGGGGCCGAAAATACGCAGTACTTT. This codes for CASSEAGLGAENTQYF.

This clonotype was observed at least ten times. V usage is TRBV6-1 and J usage is TRBJ2-5, with D perhaps being TRBD1 or TRBD2 (5 bases each). Matching the DNA end better, TRBJ2-7 makes the J call doubtful. The CDR3 extends over 13 amino acids. Germline V gene lookup returns CDR1 MNHNS and CDR2 SASEGT. CDR3 protein: CASSDRGDYEQYF. CDR3 DNA: TGTGCCAGCAGTGACCGAGGGGACTACGAGCAGTACTTC.

This clonotype was recorded at least ten times. The chain is built from TRBV11-2 and TRBJ2-1; D is tentatively TRBD1 or TRBD2 (5 bases each). The CDR3 has 13 amino acids. Germline lookup yields CDR1 SGHAT and CDR2 FQNNGV. V was shortened by 5 bases and J by 9 bases, with 14 bases between the two germline ends. CDR3 region: CASSTGPQGEQFF. The CDR3, as DNA: TGTGCCAGCAGCACGGGACCGCAGGGTGAGCAGTTCTTC.

With regard to this clonotype: A much larger clone differs from this one at a single base, so this may be a read error. This sequence joins TRBV6-1 and TRBJ2-1; 10 nucleotides line up with TRBD2. The CDR3 covers 13 residues. Germline CDR1 reads MNHNS; CDR2 reads SASEGT. V shed 4 bases and J 13 bases; nucleotides not matched to a gene: 7. The CDR3 reads CASSVAGGETQFF. The CDR3 region has the DNA TGTGCCAGCAGTGTAGCGGGAGGAGAGACCCAGTTCTTC.

This clonotype was seen a handful of times. This chain connects TRBV6-5 to TRBJ2-2, with a tentative D call TRBD1 (5 bases). The CDR3 covers 15 residues. The germline gives CDR1 MNHEY, CDR2 SVGAGI. Trimming removed 6 bases at V and 0 bases at J, with 11 bases between. Here the CDR3 reads CASRLSRANTGELFF. The CDR3 nucleotides are TGTGCCAGCAGATTATCCAGGGCGAACACCGGGGAGCTGTTTTTT.

This clonotype was counted at least ten times. The CDR3 DNA is TGCGCCAGCAGCGCCGGGACAAGGTCCCTTGGCTCTTGGGGTGAGCAGTTCTTC. Translation gives CASSAGTRSLGSWGEQFF. The chain is built from TRBV10-1 and TRBJ2-1, with D perhaps TRBD1 (6 bases). Per germline, CDR1 WNHNN and CDR2 SYGVQD (reference sequence). The CDR3 is 18 amino acids. V lost 6 bases, J lost 9 bases, and 30 bases lay in between.

The chain combines TRBV7-8 with TRBJ2-5; the match to TRBD2 covers 14 bases. CDR3 length equals 15 residues. The J segment lost 4 bases and the V segment lost 8 bases, leaving 6 bases of the junction unmatched. In germline, CDR1 is SGHVS, CDR2 FQNEAQ. The CDR3 reads CASLGLAGVGETQYF. Here the CDR3 DNA reads TGTGCCAGCCTGGGACTAGCGGGAGTTGGAGAGACCCAGTACTTC.

This clonotype was detected many times. The V call is TRBV27, the J call TRBJ2-1, with D tentatively TRBD1 (6 bases). The V end lost 10 bases, the J end lost 9 bases, and 13 bases lay between the germline ends. Germline CDR1 is MNHEY and CDR2 is SMNVEV (reference sequence). The CDR3 is 11 residues long. The CDR3 coding sequence is TGTGCCATTAGGCAGGGGTCTGAGCAGTTCTTC. Translation gives CAIRQGSEQFF.

Many counts were recorded for this clonotype. This chain connects TRBV5-3 to TRBJ2-5; perhaps D is TRBD1 or TRBD2 (5 bases each). TRBV5-3 has ORF status, its function being uncertain. The V and J ends lost 5 bases and 4 bases respectively, with 18 bases between them. CDR3 size: 15 residues. The CDR3 loop is CARRPRGELPETQYF. Written as DNA, the CDR3 is TGTGCCAGAAGGCCGAGGGGAGAGCTACCAGAGACCCAGTACTTC.